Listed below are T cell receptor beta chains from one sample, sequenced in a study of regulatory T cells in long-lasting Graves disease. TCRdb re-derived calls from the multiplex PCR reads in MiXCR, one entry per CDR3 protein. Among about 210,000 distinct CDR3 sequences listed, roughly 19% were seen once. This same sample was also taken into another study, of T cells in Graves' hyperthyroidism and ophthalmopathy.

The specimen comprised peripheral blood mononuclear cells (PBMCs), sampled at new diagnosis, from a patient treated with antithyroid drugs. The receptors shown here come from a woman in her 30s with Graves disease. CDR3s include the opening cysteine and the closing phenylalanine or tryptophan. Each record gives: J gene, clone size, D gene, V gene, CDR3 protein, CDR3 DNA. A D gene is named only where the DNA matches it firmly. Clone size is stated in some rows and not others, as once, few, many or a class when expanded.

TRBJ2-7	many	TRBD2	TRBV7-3	CASSLLAGAAYEQYF	TGTGCCAGCAGCTTATTAGCGGGGGCAGCCTACGAGCAGTACTTC
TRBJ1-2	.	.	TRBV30	CAWRGEAYGYTF	TGTGCCTGGAGGGGGGAGGCGTATGGCTACACCTTC
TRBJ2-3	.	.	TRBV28	CASSPWVGLTDTQYF	TGTGCCAGCAGCCCCTGGGTGGGCCTCACAGATACGCAGTATTTT
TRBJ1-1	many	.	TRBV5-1	CASSSTTTEAFF	TGCGCCAGCAGCTCTACTACAACTGAAGCTTTCTTT
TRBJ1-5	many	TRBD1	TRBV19	CASSIRTGQYSNQPQHF	TGTGCCAGTAGTATCCGGACAGGGCAATATAGCAATCAGCCCCAGCATTTT
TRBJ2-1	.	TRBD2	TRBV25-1	CASSEDRLAGVGEQFF	TGTGCCAGCAGTGAGGATCGGCTAGCGGGAGTGGGTGAGCAGTTCTTC
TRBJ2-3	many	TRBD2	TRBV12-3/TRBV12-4	CASSRTSGADTQYF	TGTGCCAGCAGCCGGACTAGCGGGGCAGATACGCAGTATTTT
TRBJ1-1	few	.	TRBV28	CASKWNTEAFF	TGTGCCAGCAAGTGGAACACTGAAGCTTTCTTT
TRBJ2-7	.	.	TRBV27	CASRHEYGSYEQYF	TGTGCCAGCAGACACGAATACGGCTCCTACGAGCAGTACTTC
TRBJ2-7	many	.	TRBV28	CASSLGRDHEQYF	TGTGCCAGCAGTTTAGGCAGGGACCACGAGCAGTACTTC
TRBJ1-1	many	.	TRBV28	CASRLEQGLGGNTEAFF	TGTGCCAGCAGACTCGAACAGGGCCTGGGTGGGAACACTGAAGCTTTCTTT
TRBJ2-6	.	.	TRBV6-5	CASSYYGANVLTF	TGTGCCAGCAGTTACTACGGGGCCAACGTCCTGACTTTC
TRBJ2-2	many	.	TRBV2	CASSLDSGELFF	TGTGCCAGCAGTTTGGACAGCGGGGAGCTGTTTTTT
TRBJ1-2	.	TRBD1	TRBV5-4	CASSVTGTGVYGYTF	TGTGCCAGCAGCGTTACCGGGACAGGAGTCTATGGCTACACCTTC
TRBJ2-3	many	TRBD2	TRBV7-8	CASSHLRLAGVDTQYF	TGTGCCAGCAGCCACCTCCGACTAGCGGGAGTGGATACGCAGTATTTT
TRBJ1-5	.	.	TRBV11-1	CASSLARGRANQPQHF	TGTGCCAGCAGCTTAGCTAGGGGACGGGCCAATCAGCCCCAGCATTTT
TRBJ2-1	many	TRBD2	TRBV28	CASSPRTSGLAAAYNEQFF	TGTGCCAGCAGTCCCAGGACGTCCGGACTAGCGGCTGCCTACAATGAGCAGTTCTTC
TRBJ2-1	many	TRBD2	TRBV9	CASSARLAAPYNEQFF	TGTGCCAGCAGCGCTCGTCTAGCGGCCCCCTACAATGAGCAGTTCTTC
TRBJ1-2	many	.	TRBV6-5	CASSYSWGRRGYTF	TGTGCCAGCAGTTACTCCTGGGGGCGAAGGGGCTACACCTTC
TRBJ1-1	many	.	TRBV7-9	CASSFYRENTEAFF	TGTGCCAGCAGCTTCTACAGGGAGAACACTGAAGCTTTCTTT
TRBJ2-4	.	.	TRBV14	CASSQKMGLGLRNIQYF	TGTGCCAGCAGCCAAAAAATGGGCCTAGGACTGAGAAACATTCAGTACTTC
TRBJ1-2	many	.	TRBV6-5	CASSSESPNYGYTF	TGTGCCAGCAGTTCAGAGAGTCCTAACTATGGCTACACCTTC
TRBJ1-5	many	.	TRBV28	CASSLPRTPASNQPQHF	TGTGCCAGCAGTCTCCCCAGGACCCCCGCAAGCAATCAGCCCCAGCATTTT
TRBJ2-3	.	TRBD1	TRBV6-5	CASSYGQGTDTQCF	TGTGCCAGCAGTTACGGACAGGGCACAGATACTCAGTGTTTT
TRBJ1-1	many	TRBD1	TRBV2	CASRGQGSPEAFF	TGTGCCAGCAGAGGACAGGGTTCTCCTGAAGCTTTCTTT
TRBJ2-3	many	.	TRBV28	CASSLFPGRRSTDTQYF	TGTGCCAGCAGTTTATTCCCCGGACGGAGAAGCACAGATACGCAGTATTTT
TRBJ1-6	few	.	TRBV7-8	CASSPSSVHNSALHF	TGTGCCAGCAGCCCTAGCTCGGTTCATAATTCAGCCCTCCACTTT
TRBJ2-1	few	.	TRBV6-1	CASSERAGGQGGEQFF	TGTGCCAGCAGTGAGAGGGCGGGAGGCCAGGGGGGGGAGCAGTTCTTC
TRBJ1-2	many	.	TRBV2	CASSEALGRHGGDTF	TGTGCCAGCAGTGAAGCGCTGGGGCGACATGGGGGAGACACCTTC
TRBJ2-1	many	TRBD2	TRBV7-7	CASSLDTSASYNEQFF	TGTGCTAGCAGCTTAGACACTAGCGCTTCCTACAATGAGCAGTTCTTC
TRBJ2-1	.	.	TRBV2	CASSKEASSYNEQFF	TGTGCCAGCAGCAAGGAGGCCAGCTCCTACAATGAGCAGTTCTTC
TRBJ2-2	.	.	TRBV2	CASSGKYGGASTGELFF	TGTGCCAGCAGTGGAAAATATGGGGGGGCAAGCACCGGGGAGCTGTTTTTT
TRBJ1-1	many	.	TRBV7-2	CASSLSVNTEAFF	TGTGCCAGCAGCTTATCAGTGAACACTGAAGCTTTCTTT
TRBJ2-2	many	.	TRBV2	CASSEERQETGELFF	TGTGCCAGCAGTGAAGAGCGGCAGGAGACCGGGGAGCTGTTTTTT
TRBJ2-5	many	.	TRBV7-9	CASSAVRGGQETQYF	TGTGCCAGCAGCGCCGTTAGAGGGGGGCAAGAGACCCAGTACTTC
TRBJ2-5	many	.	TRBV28	CASSSFGYQETQYF	TGTGCCAGCAGTAGTTTTGGCTACCAAGAGACCCAGTACTTC
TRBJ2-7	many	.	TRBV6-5	CASSYAGLTQYF	TGTGCCAGCAGTTACGCAGGACTAACGCAGTACTTC
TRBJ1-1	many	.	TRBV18	CASSPDFRGTEAFF	TGTGCCAGCTCACCAGATTTCAGGGGCACTGAAGCTTTCTTT
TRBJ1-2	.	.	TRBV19	CASSIATSNYGYTF	TGTGCCAGTAGTATTGCGACATCTAACTATGGCTACACCTTC
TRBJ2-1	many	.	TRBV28	CASQEDSYNEQFF	TGTGCCAGCCAGGAGGACTCCTACAATGAGCAGTTCTTC
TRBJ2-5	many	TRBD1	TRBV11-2	CASSPLGQGKVKTQYF	TGTGCCAGCAGCCCCCTCGGACAGGGGAAGGTTAAGACCCAGTACTTC
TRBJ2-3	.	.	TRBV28	CASSSPQSDATDTQYF	TGTGCCAGCAGTTCCCCCCAGTCCGATGCCACAGATACGCAGTATTTT
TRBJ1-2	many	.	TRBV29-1	CSVGQANYGYTF	TGCAGCGTTGGACAGGCTAACTATGGCTACACCTTC
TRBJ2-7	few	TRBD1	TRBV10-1	CASSAGQGNEQYF	TGCGCCAGCAGTGCGGGACAGGGAAATGAGCAGTACTTC
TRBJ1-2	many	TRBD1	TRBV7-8	CASSLGTGRGYTF	TGTGCCAGCAGCTTAGGGACAGGGCGAGGCTACACCTTC
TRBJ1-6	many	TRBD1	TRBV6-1	CASSEALGQGTSPLHF	TGTGCCAGCAGTGAAGCGCTAGGACAGGGGACCTCACCCCTCCACTTT
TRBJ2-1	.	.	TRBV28	CASSLKDIVVRDWSYNEQFF	TGTGCCAGCAGTTTAAAGGATATAGTGGTCCGGGACTGGTCCTACAATGAGCAGTTCTTC
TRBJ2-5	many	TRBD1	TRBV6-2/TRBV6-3	CASSEGGQGETQYF	TGTGCCAGCAGTGAAGGGGGACAGGGAGAGACCCAGTACTTC
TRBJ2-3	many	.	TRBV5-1	CASSLGGIRADTQYF	TGCGCCAGCAGCTTGGGTGGGATCCGGGCAGATACGCAGTATTTT
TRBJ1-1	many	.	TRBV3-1	CASSQVGQGLNTEAFF	TGTGCCAGCAGCCAAGTCGGGCAGGGCCTGAACACTGAAGCTTTCTTT
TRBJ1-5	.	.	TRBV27	CATSDSIIGAPQHF	TGTGCCACCAGTGATTCAATCATTGGAGCGCCCCAGCATTTT
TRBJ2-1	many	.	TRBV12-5	CASGLPRWSPYSSYNEQFF	TGTGCTAGTGGTTTGCCCCGGTGGAGTCCGTATAGCTCCTACAATGAGCAGTTCTTC
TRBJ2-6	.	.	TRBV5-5	CASSRFEAGANVLTF	TGTGCCAGCAGCCGATTCGAGGCGGGGGCCAACGTCCTGACTTTC
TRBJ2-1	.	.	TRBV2	CASSHPGVTPYNEQFF	TGTGCCAGCAGCCATCCCGGGGTAACCCCCTACAATGAGCAGTTCTTC
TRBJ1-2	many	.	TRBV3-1	CASSPLMTGEPNYGYTF	TGTGCCAGCAGCCCCTTGATGACAGGAGAGCCAAACTATGGCTACACCTTC
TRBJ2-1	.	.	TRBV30	CAWSVQLRGLDEQFF	TGTGCCTGGAGTGTACAGTTGCGGGGCTTGGATGAGCAGTTCTTC
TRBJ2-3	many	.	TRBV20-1	CSANSGNTDTQYF	TGCAGTGCTAACTCGGGGAACACAGATACGCAGTATTTT
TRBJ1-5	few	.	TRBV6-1	CASSSQALSNQPQHF	TGTGCCAGCAGCTCCCAGGCCCTTAGCAATCAGCCCCAGCATTTT
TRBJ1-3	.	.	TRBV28	CASSLRVSGNTIYF	TGTGCCAGCAGTCTGAGGGTATCTGGAAACACCATATATTTT